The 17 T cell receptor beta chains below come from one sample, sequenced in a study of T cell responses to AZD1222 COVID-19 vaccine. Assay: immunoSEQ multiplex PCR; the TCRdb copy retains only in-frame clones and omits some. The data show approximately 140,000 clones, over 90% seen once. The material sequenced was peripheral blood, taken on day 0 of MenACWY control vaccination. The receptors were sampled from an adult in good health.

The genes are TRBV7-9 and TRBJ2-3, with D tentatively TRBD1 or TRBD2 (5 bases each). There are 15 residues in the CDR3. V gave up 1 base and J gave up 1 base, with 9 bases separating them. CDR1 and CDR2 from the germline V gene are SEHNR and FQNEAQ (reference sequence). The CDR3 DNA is TGTGCCAGCAGCTTAGGAGGGACCCGCACAGATACGCAGTATTTT. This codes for CASSLGGTRTDTQYF.

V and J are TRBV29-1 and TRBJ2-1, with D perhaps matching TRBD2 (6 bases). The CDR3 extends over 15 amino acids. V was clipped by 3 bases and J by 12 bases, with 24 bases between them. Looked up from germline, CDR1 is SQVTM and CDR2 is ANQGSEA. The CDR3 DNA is TGCAGCGTTGACCTCGGTGGAGGGGACCGAGGTGGGCAGTTCTTC. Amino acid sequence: CSVDLGGGDRGGQFF.

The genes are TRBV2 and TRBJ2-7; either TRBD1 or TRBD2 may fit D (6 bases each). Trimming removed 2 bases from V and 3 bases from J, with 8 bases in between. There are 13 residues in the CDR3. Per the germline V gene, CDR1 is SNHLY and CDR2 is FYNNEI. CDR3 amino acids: CASSEKGGYEQYF. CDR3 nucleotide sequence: TGTGCCAGCAGTGAAAAGGGGGGCTACGAGCAGTACTTC.

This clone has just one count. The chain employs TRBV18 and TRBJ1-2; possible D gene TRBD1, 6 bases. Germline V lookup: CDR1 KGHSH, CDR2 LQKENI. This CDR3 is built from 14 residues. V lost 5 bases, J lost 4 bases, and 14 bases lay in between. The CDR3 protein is CASSTTGRGYGYTF. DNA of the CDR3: TGTGCCAGCTCAACCACCGGCAGGGGCTATGGCTACACCTTC.

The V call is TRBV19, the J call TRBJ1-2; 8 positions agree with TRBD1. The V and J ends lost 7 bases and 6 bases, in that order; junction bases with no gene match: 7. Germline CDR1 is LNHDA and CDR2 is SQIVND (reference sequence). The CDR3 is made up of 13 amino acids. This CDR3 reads CASTKGQVDGYTF. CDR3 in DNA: TGTGCCAGTACTAAGGGACAGGTGGATGGCTACACCTTC.

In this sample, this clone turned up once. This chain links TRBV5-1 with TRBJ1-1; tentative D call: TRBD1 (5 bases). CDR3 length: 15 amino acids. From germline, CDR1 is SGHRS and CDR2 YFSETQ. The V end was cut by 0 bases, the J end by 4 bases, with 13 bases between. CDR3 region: CASSLGTGVITEAFF. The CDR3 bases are TGCGCCAGCAGCTTGGGCACAGGAGTTATCACTGAAGCTTTCTTT. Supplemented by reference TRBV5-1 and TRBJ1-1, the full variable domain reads KAGVTQTPRYLIKTRGQQVTLSCSPISGHRSVSWYQQTPGQGLQFLFEYFSETQRNKGNFPGRFSGRQFSNSRSEMNVSTLELGDSALYLCASSLGTGVITEAFFGQGTRLTVV.

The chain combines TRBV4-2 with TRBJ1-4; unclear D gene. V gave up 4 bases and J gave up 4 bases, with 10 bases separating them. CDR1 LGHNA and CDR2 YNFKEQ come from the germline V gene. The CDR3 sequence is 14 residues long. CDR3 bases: TGTGCCAGCAGCCCCCGTCTGGGTAATGAAAAACTGTTTTTT. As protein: CASSPRLGNEKLFF.

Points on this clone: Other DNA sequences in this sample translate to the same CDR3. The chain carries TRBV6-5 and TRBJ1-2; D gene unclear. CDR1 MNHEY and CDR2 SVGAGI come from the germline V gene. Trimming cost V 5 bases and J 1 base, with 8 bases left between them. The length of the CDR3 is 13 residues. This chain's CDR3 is CASSLDGNYGYTF. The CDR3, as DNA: TGTGCCAGCAGTCTGGACGGTAACTATGGCTACACCTTC.

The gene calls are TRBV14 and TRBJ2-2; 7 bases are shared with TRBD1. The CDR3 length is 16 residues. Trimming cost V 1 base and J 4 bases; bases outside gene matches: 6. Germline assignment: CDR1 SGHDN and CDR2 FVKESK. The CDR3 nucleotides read TGTGCCAGCAGCCAAGTGCAAGGGGGCGGCACCGGGGAGCTGTTTTTT. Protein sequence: CASSQVQGGGTGELFF.

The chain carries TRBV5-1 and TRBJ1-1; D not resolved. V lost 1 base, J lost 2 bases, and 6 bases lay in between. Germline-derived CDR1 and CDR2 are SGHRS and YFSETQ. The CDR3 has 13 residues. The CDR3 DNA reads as TGCGCCAGCAGCTTGATGGATAACACTGAAGCTTTCTTT. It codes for CASSLMDNTEAFF.

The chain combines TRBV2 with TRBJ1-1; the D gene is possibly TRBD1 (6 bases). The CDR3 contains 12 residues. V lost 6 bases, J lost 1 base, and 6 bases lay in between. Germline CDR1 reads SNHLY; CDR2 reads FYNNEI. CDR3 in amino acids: CASRTGNTEAFF. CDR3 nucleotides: TGTGCCAGCAGGACAGGGAACACTGAAGCTTTCTTT.

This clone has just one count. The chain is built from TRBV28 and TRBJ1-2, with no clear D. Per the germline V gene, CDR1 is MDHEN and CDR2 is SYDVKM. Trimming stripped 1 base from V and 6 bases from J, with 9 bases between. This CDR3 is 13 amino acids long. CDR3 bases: TGTGCCAGCAGTTTATTGGCGGATCATGGCTACACCTTC. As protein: CASSLLADHGYTF.

CDR3 in DNA: TGTGCCAGCAGTTTCGACAGGGTTGGCTATGGCTACACCTTC. It specifies CASSFDRVGYGYTF. The chain is built from TRBV6-5 and TRBJ1-2; 7 positions match TRBD1. The CDR3 has 14 residues. Germline CDR1 and CDR2: MNHEY and SVGAGI. Germline trimming cut 4 bases from V and 4 bases from J; bases unmatched to any gene: 6.

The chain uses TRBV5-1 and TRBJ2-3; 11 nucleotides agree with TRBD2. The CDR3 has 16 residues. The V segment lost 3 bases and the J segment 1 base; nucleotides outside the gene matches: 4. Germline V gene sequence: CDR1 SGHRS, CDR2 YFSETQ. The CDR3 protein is CASSSLAGGGTDTQYF. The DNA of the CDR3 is TGCGCCAGCAGCTCCCTAGCGGGAGGCGGCACAGATACGCAGTATTTT. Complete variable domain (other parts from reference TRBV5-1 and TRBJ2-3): KAGVTQTPRYLIKTRGQQVTLSCSPISGHRSVSWYQQTPGQGLQFLFEYFSETQRNKGNFPGRFSGRQFSNSRSEMNVSTLELGDSALYLCASSSLAGGGTDTQYFGPGTRLTVL.

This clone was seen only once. For the CDR3, the DNA is TGCGCCAGCAGAGCAGCCCAGGGGCAGGTAACTGAAGCTTTCTTT. This gives the protein CASRAAQGQVTEAFF. This chain links TRBV5-1 with TRBJ1-1, with D maybe TRBD1 (6 bases). This CDR3 contains 15 residues. CDR1 is SGHRS and CDR2 is YFSETQ in the germline V gene. Trimming took off 5 bases at V and 5 bases at J, with 19 bases between the two ends. Looking up the rest from reference TRBV5-1 and TRBJ1-1 gives the full variable domain: KAGVTQTPRYLIKTRGQQVTLSCSPISGHRSVSWYQQTPGQGLQFLFEYFSETQRNKGNFPGRFSGRQFSNSRSEMNVSTLELGDSALYLCASRAAQGQVTEAFFGQGTRLTVV.

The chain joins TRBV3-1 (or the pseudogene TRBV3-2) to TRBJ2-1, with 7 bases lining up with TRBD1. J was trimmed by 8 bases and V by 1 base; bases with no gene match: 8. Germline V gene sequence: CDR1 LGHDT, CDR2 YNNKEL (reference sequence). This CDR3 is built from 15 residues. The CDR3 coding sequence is TGTGCCAGCAGCCAAGCCCATGGGACAGTCCATGAGCAGTTCTTC. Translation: CASSQAHGTVHEQFF.

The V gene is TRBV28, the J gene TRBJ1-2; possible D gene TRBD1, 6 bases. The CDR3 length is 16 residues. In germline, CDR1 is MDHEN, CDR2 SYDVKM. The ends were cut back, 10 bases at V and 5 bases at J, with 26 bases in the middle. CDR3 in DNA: TGTGCCACAAGATCACAGGGTGCCCTCCTAACTTATGGCTACACCTTC. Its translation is CATRSQGALLTYGYTF.